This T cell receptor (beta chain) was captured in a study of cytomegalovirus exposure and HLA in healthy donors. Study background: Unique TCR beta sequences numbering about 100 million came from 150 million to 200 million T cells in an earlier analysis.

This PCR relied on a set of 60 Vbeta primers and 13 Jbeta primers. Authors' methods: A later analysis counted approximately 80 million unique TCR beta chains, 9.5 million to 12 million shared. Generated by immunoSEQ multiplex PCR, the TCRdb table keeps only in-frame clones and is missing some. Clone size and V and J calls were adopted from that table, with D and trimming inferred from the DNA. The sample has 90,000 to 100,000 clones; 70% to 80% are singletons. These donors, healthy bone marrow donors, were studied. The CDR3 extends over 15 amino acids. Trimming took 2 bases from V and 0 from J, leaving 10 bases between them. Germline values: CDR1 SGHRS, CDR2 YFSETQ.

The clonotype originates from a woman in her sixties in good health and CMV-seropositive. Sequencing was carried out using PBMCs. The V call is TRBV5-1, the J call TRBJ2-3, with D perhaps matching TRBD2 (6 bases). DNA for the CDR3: TGCGCCAGCAGCTTTGTGGAGGGGAGCACAGATACGCAGTATTTT. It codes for CASSFVEGSTDTQYF.